This TCR beta chain was sequenced for a study of early T cells in non-severe SARS-CoV-2 infection. Study-level information: Unsorted whole blood bulk RNA was sequenced, with unpaired chains.

This clonotype came up many times. Its antigen is currently unknown. Unique molecular identifier tags were affixed to discrete cDNA molecules. MiXCR, applied by TCRdb to the 5' RACE reads, yields one record per CDR3 protein. There are about 83,000 distinct CDR3 sequences in the sample; around an eighth occur only once, and 3% lies in the top ten. Study-wide results and limits: The study's VDJdb matching favored anti-spike CD8 responses and missed private and CD4 specificities.

The TCR sequence derives from an adult who was a healthcare worker with PCR-confirmed SARS-CoV-2 infection or an uninfected control (not recorded which). Sequencing was carried out using whole blood.

The DNA of the CDR3 is TGTGCCAGCAGAGATAGCGGCAGCTACAATGAGCAGTTCTTC. It is translated as CASRDSGSYNEQFF. The chain has TRBV2 and TRBJ2-1; a weak D match, TRBD2 (6 bases). Germline CDR1 reads SNHLY; CDR2 reads FYNNEI. Trimming took 6 bases from V and 3 from J, leaving 12 bases between them. The CDR3 extends over 14 amino acids. Full variable domain (remainder filled in from reference TRBV2 and TRBJ2-1): EPEVTQTPSHQVTQMGQEVILRCVPISNHLYFYWYRQILGQKVEFLVSFYNNEISEKSEIFDDQFSVERPDGSNFTLKIRSTKLEDSAMYFCASRDSGSYNEQFFGPGTRLTVL.